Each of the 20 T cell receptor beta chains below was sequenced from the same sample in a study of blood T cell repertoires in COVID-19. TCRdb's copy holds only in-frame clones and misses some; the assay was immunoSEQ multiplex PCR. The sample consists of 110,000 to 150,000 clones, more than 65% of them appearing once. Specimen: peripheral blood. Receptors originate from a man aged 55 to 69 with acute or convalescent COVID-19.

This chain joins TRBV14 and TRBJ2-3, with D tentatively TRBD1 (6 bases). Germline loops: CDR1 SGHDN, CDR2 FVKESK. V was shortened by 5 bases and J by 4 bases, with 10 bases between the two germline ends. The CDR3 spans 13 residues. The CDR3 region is CASSMAGADTQYF. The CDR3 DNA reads TGTGCCAGCAGCATGGCAGGGGCAGATACGCAGTATTTT.

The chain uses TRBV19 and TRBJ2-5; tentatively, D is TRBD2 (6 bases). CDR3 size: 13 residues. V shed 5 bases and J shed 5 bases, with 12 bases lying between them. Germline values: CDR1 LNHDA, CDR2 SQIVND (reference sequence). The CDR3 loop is CASSFFAGETQYF. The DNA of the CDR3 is TGTGCCAGTAGTTTCTTCGCGGGGGAGACCCAGTACTTC.

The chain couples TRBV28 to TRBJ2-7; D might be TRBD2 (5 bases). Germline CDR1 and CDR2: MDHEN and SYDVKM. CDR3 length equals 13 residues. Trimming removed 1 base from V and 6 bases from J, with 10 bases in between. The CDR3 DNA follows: TGTGCCAGCAGTTTATCAAACGCGGGCGAGCAGTACTTC. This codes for CASSLSNAGEQYF.

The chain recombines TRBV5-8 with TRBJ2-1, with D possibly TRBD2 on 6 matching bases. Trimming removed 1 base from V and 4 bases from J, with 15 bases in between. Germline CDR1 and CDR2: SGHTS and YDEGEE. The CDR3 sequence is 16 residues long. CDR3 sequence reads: CASSLTGEYMYNEQFF. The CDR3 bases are TGTGCCAGCAGCTTGACGGGGGAATATATGTACAATGAGCAGTTCTTC.

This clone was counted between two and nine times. The CDR3: CASRSTGLDGEKLFF. The DNA of the CDR3 is TGTGCCAGCAGGTCGACAGGTCTGGACGGTGAAAAACTGTTTTTT. The gene calls are TRBV28 and TRBJ1-4; tentative D call: TRBD1 (6 bases). V lost 6 bases and J lost 7, with 18 bases in between. From germline, CDR1 is MDHEN and CDR2 SYDVKM. This CDR3 spans 15 amino acids.

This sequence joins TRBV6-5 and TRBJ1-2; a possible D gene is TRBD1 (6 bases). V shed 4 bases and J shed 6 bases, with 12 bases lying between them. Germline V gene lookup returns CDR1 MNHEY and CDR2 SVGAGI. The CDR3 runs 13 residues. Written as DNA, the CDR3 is TGTGCCAGCAGTTTTACAGGGACGGATGGCTACACCTTC. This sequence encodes CASSFTGTDGYTF.

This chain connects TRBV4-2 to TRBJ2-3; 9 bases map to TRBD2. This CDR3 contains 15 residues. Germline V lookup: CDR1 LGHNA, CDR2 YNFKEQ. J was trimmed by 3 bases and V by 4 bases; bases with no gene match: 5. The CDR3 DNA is TGTGCCAGCAGCCGAATAGCGGGAGAAACAGATACGCAGTATTTT. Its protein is CASSRIAGETDTQYF.

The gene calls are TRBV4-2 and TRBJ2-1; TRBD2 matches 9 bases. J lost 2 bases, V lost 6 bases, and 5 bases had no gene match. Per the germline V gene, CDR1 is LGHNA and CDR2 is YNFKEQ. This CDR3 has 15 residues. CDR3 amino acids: CASRISGGPYNEQFF. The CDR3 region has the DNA TGTGCCAGCAGAATTAGCGGGGGACCCTACAATGAGCAGTTCTTC.

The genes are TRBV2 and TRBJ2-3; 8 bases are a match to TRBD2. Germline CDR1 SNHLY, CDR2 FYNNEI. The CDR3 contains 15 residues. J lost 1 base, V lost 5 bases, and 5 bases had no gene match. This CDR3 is CASSLLAGRTDTQYF. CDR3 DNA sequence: TGTGCCAGCAGTCTGCTAGCGGGCCGCACAGATACGCAGTATTTT.

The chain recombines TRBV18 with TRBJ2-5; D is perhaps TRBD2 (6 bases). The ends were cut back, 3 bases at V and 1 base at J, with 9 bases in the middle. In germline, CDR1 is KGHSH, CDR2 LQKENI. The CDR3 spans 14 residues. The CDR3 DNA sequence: TGTGCCAGCTCACCTCGGGGGTTCCAAGAGACCCAGTACTTC. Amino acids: CASSPRGFQETQYF.

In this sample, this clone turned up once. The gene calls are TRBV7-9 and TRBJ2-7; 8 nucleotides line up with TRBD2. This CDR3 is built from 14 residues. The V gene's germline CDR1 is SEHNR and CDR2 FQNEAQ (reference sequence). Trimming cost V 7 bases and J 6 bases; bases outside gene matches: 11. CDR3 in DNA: TGTGCCAGCAACTCAGGGTTGGCGGGGGGCGAGCAGTACTTC. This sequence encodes CASNSGLAGGEQYF.

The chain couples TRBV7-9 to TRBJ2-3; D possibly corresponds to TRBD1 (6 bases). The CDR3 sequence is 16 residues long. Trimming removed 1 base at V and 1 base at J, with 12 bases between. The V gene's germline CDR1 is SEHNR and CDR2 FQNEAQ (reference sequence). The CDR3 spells CASSLGRAGGTDTQYF. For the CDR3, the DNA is TGTGCCAGCAGCTTAGGGCGGGCAGGGGGCACAGATACGCAGTATTTT.

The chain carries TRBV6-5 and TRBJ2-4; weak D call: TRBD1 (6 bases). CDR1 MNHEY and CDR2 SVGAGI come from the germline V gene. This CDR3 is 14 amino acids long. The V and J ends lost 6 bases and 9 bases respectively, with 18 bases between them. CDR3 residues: CASRTPRGLGIQYF. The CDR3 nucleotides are TGTGCCAGCAGAACTCCGAGGGGGTTGGGCATTCAGTACTTC.

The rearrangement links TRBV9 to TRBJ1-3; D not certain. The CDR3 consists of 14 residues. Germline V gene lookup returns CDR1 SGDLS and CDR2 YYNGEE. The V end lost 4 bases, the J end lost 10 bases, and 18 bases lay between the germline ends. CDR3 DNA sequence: TGTGCCAGCAGCCCCCTAGTCGTTGGAGGGACCATATATTTT. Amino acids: CASSPLVVGGTIYF.

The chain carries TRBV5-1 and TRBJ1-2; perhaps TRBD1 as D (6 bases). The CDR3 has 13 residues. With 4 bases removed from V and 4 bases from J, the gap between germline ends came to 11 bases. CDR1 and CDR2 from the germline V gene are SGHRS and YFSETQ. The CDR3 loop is CASSPGQTYGYTF. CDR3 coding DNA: TGCGCCAGCAGCCCCGGACAGACCTATGGCTACACCTTC.

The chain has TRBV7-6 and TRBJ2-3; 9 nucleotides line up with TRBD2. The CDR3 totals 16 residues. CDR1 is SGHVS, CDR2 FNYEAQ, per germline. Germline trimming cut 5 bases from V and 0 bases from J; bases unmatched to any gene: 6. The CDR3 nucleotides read TGTGCCAGCAGCCCCTTGGCGGGAGGGAGCACAGATACGCAGTATTTT. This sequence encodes CASSPLAGGSTDTQYF.

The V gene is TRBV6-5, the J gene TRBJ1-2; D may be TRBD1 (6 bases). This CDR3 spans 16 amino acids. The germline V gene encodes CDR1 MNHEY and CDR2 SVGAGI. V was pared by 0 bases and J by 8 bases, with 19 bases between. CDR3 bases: TGTGCCAGCAGTTACTCAAACGACAGGCCGACGAAGGGCTACACCTTC. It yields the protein CASSYSNDRPTKGYTF.

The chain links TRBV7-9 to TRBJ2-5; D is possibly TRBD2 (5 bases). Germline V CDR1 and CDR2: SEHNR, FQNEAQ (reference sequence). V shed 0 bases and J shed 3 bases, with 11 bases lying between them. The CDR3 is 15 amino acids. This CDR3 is CASSLAGSGKETQYF. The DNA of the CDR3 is TGTGCCAGCAGCTTAGCGGGGTCGGGAAAAGAGACCCAGTACTTC.

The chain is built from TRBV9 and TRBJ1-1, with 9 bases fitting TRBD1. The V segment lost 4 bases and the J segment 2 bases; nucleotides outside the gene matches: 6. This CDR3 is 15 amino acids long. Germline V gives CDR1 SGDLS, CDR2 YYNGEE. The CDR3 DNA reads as TGTGCCAGCAGCAAACAGGGGGCGTCAAACACTGAAGCTTTCTTT. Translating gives CASSKQGASNTEAFF.

The DNA for the CDR3 is TGTGCCAGCAGCCCCTCCCGGACACACGAGCAGTACTTC. Protein product: CASSPSRTHEQYF. V is TRBV11-2 and J is TRBJ2-7, with a possible D match to TRBD1 (5 bases). The V and J ends lost 5 bases and 5 bases respectively, with 13 bases between them. CDR3 length: 13 amino acids. In germline, CDR1 is SGHAT, CDR2 FQNNGV.